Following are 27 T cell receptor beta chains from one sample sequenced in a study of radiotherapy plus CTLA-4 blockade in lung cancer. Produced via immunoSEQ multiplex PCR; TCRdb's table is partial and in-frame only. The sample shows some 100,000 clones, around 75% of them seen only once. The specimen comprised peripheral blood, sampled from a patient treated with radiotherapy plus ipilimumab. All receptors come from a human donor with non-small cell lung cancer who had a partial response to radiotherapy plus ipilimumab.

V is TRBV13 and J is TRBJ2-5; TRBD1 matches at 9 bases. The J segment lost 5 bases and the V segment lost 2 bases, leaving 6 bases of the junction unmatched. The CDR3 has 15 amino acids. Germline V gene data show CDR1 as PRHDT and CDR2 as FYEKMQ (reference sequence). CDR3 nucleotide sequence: TGTGCCAGCAGCTTAAGGGACAGGGTCCCGGAGACCCAGTACTTC. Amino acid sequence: CASSLRDRVPETQYF.

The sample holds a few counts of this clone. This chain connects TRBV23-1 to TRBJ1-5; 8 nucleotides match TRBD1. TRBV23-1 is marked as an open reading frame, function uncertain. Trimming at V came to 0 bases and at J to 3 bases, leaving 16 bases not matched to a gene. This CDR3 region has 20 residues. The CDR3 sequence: CASSQSLLKQGDFFNQPQHF. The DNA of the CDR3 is TGCGCCAGCAGTCAATCACTCCTTAAACAGGGGGATTTTTTCAATCAGCCCCAGCATTTT.

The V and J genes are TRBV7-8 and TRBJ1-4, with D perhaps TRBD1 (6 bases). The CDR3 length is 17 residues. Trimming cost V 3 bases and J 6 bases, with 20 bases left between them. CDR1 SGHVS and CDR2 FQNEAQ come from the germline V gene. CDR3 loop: CASSFTTLGGSDEKLFF. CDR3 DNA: TGTGCCAGCAGCTTCACCACTTTAGGGGGATCGGATGAAAAACTGTTTTTT.

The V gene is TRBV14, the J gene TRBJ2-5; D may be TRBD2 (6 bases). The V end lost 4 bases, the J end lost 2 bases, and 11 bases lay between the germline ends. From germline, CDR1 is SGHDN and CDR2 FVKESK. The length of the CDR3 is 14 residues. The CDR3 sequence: CASSPGLGQETQYF. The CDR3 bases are TGTGCCAGCAGCCCGGGACTGGGACAAGAGACCCAGTACTTC. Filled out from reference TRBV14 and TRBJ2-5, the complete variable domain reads EAGVTQFPSHSVIEKGQTVTLRCDPISGHDNLYWYRRVMGKEIKFLLHFVKESKQDESGMPNNRFLAERTGGTYSTLKVQPAELEDSGVYFCASSPGLGQETQYFGPGTRLLVL.

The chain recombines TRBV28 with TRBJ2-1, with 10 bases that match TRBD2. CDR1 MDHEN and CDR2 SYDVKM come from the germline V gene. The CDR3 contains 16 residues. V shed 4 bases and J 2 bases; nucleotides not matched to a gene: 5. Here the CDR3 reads CASSSSSGGPYNEQFF. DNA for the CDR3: TGTGCCAGCAGTTCTTCTAGCGGGGGCCCCTACAATGAGCAGTTCTTC.

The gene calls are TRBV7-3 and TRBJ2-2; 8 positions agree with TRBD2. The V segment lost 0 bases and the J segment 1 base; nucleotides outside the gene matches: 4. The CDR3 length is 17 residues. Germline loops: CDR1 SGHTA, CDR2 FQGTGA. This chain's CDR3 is CASSLTITSGNTGELFF. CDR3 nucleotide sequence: TGTGCCAGCAGCTTAACGATCACTAGCGGGAACACCGGGGAGCTGTTTTTT.

The chain's CDR3 is CASSAGLAGVNNEQFF. The CDR3 DNA follows: TGCGCCAGCAGCGCGGGACTAGCGGGAGTCAACAATGAGCAGTTCTTC. This rearrangement joins TRBV5-1 to TRBJ2-1; TRBD2 matches at 14 bases. This CDR3 is built from 16 residues. The V gene's germline CDR1 is SGHRS and CDR2 YFSETQ. J gave up 5 bases and V 4 bases, and 5 bases lay outside the gene matches.

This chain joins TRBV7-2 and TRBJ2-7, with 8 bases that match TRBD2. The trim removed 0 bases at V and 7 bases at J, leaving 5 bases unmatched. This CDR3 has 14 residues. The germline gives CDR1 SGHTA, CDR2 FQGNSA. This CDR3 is CASSLAAGGVEQYF. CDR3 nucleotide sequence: TGTGCCAGCAGCTTAGCTGCGGGAGGTGTGGAGCAGTACTTC.

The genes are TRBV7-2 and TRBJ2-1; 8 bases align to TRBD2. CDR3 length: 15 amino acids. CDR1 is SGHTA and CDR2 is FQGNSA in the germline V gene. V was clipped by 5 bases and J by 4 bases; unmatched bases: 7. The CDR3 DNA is TGTGCCAGCAGCCCCGCTAGCGGGCGTTACAATGAGCAGTTCTTC. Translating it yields CASSPASGRYNEQFF. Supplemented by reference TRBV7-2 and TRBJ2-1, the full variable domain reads GAGVSQSPSNKVTEKGKDVELRCDPISGHTALYWYRQSLGQGLEFLIYFQGNSAPDKSGLPSDRFSAERTGGSVSTLTIQRTQQEDSAVYLCASSPASGRYNEQFFGPGTRLTVL.

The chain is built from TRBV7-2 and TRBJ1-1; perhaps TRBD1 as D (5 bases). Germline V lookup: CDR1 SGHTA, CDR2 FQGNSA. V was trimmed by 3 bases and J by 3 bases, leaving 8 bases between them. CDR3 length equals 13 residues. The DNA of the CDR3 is TGTGCCAGCAGCTTCCTCAGGGACACTGAAGCTTTCTTT. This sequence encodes CASSFLRDTEAFF.

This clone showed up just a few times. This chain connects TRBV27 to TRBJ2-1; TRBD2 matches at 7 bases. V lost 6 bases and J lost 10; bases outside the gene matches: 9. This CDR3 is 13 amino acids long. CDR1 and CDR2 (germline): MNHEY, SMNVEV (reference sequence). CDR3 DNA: TGTGCCAGCAGCCTCGTCCTTAGCGGGGAGCAGTTCTTC. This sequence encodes CASSLVLSGEQFF.

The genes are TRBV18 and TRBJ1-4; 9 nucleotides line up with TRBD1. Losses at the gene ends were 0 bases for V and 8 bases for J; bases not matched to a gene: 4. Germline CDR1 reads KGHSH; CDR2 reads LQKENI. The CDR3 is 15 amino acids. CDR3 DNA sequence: TGTGCCAGCTCACCACCGGCCACAGGGGGCGAAAAACTGTTTTTT. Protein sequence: CASSPPATGGEKLFF.

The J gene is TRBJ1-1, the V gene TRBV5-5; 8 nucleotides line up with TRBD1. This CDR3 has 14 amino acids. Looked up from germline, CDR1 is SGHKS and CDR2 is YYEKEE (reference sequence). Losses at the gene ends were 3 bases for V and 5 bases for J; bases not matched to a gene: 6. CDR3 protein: CASSSQDRVTEAFF. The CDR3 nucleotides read TGTGCCAGCAGCTCCCAGGACAGGGTAACTGAAGCTTTCTTT.

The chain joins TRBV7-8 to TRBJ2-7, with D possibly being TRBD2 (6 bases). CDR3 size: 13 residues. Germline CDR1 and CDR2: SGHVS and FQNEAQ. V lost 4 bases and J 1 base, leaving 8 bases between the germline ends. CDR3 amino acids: CASSWGLSYEQYV. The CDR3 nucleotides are TGTGCCAGCAGCTGGGGACTTTCCTACGAGCAGTACGTC.

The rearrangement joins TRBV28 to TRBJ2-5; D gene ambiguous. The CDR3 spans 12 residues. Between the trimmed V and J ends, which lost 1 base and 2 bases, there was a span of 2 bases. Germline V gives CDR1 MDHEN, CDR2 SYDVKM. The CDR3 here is CASSLSQETQYF. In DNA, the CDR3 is TGTGCCAGCAGTTTATCGCAAGAGACCCAGTACTTC.

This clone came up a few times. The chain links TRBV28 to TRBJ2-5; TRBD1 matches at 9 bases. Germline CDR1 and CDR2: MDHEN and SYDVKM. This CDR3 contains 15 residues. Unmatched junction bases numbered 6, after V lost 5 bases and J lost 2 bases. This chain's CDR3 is CASSLGTGLQETQYF. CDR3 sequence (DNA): TGTGCCAGCAGTCTCGGGACAGGGCTACAAGAGACCCAGTACTTC.

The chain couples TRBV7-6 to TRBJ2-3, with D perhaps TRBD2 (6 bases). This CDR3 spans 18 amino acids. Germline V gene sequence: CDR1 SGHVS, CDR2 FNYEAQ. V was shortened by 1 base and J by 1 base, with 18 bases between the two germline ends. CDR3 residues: CASSLDWISGDRTDTQYF. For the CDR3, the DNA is TGTGCCAGCAGCTTAGACTGGATATCGGGAGATCGCACAGATACGCAGTATTTT. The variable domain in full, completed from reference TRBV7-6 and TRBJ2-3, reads GAGVSQSPRYKVTKRGQDVALRCDPISGHVSLYWYRQALGQGPEFLTYFNYEAQQDKSGLPNDRFSAERPEGSISTLTIQRTEQRDSAMYRCASSLDWISGDRTDTQYFGPGTRLTVL.

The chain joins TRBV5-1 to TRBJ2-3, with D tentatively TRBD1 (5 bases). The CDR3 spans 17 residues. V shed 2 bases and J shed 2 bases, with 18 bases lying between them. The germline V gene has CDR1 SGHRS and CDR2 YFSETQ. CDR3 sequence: CASSFGHPNLVTDTQYF. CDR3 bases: TGCGCCAGCAGCTTTGGACATCCGAACCTCGTCACAGATACGCAGTATTTT.

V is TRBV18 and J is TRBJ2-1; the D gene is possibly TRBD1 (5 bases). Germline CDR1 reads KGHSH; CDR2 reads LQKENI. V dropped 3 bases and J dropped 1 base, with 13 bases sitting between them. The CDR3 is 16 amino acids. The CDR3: CASSPQGRVSYNEQFF. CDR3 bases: TGTGCCAGCTCACCCCAGGGCAGGGTGTCCTACAATGAGCAGTTCTTC.

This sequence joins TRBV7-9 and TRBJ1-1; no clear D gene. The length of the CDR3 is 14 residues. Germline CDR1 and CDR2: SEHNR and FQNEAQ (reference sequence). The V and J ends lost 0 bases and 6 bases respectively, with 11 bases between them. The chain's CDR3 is CASSLAGGNAEAFF. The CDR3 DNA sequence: TGTGCCAGCAGCTTAGCTGGAGGAAACGCTGAAGCTTTCTTT.

CDR3 sequence (DNA): TGCGCCAGCAGCTTGGCGCAGAACTATGGCTACACCTTC. Its translation: CASSLAQNYGYTF. The V gene is TRBV5-1, the J gene TRBJ1-2; D unresolved. This CDR3 is built from 13 residues. Germline V gene lookup returns CDR1 SGHRS and CDR2 YFSETQ. Trimming stripped 0 bases from V and 2 bases from J, with 5 bases between.

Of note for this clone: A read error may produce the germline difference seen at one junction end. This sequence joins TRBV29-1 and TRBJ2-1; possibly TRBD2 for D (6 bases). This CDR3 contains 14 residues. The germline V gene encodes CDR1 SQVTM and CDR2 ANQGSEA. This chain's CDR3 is CSVDGSRSNNEQFF. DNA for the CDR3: TGCAGCGTTGACGGGAGCCGCTCCAACAATGAGCAGTTCTTC.

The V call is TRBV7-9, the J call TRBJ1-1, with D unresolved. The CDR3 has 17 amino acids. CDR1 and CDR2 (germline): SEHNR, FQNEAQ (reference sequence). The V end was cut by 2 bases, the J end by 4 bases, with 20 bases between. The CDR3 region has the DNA TGTGCCAGCAGCTTATTTTCTCGGGTACTGGTTTTCACTGAAGCTTTCTTT. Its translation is CASSLFSRVLVFTEAFF.

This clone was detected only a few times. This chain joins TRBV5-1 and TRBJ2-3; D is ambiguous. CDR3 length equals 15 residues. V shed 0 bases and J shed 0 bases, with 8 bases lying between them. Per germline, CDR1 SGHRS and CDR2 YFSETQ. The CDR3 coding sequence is TGCGCCAGCAGCTTGGACGGAGATAGCACAGATACGCAGTATTTT. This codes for CASSLDGDSTDTQYF. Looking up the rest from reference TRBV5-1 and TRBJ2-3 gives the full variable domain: KAGVTQTPRYLIKTRGQQVTLSCSPISGHRSVSWYQQTPGQGLQFLFEYFSETQRNKGNFPGRFSGRQFSNSRSEMNVSTLELGDSALYLCASSLDGDSTDTQYFGPGTRLTVL.

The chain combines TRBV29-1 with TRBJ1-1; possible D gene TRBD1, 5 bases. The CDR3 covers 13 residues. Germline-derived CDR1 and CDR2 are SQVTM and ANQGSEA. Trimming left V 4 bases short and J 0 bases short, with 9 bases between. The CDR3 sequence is CSVAPTVNTEAFF. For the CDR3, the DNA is TGCAGCGTTGCGCCGACAGTGAACACTGAAGCTTTCTTT.

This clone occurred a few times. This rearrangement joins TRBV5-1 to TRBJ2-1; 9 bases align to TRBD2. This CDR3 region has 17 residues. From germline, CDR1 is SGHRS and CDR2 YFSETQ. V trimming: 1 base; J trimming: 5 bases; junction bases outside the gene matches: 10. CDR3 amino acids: CASSLRVKGLANNEQFF. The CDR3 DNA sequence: TGCGCCAGCAGCTTGAGGGTGAAGGGACTAGCAAACAATGAGCAGTTCTTC.

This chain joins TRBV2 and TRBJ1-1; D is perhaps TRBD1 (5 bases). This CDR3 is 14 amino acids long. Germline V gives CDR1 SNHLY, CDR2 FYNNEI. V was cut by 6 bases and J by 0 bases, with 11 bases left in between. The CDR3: CASRPTGVNTEAFF. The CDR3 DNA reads TGTGCCAGCAGGCCAACGGGGGTGAACACTGAAGCTTTCTTT. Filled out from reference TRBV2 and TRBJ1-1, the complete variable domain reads EPEVTQTPSHQVTQMGQEVILRCVPISNHLYFYWYRQILGQKVEFLVSFYNNEISEKSEIFDDQFSVERPDGSNFTLKIRSTKLEDSAMYFCASRPTGVNTEAFFGQGTRLTVV.